This T cell receptor beta chain comes out of a study of T cells after yellow fever vaccination. As for the study in general: Preparation of fractions with low cell numbers was performed using SMART-Seq v4 Ultra Low Input.

The study made its TCR cDNA through 5'RACE template switching. That step introduced a universal primer site along with UMIs. TCRdb reprocessed the 5' RACE reads with MiXCR, giving one entry per CDR3 protein. The sample lists 180,000 or so distinct CDR3 sequences; 11% were seen once. The sample holds a few counts of this clonotype. Its antigen is not identified. The CDR3 consists of 15 residues. Germline CDR1 is SGHTA and CDR2 is FQGNSA. V gave up 5 bases and J gave up 8 bases; unmatched junction bases: 10. Whole-study results and caveats: Most clones from primary vaccination were detected again post-booster (just under 97% CD4, about 88% CD8).

This sequence joins TRBV7-2 and TRBJ1-2, with TRBD1 matching 11 bases. This clonotype originated in a man between 18 and 29 years old who received the YFV17D yellow fever vaccine. Specimen: CD8+ T cells sorted from PBMCs, collected 15 days after the yellow fever booster vaccination. This CDR3 reads CASSQRGQGALGYTF. Here the CDR3 DNA reads TGTGCCAGCAGCCAGCGAGGACAGGGGGCTTTAGGCTACACCTTC.